This TCR beta chain was obtained from a study of cytomegalovirus exposure and HLA in healthy donors. General study results and limits: The classifier reportedly diagnosed cytomegalovirus status with high specificity and sensitivity.

The PCR made use of 60 Vbeta and 13 Jbeta primers. The data were produced by immunoSEQ multiplex PCR, yet TCRdb's version contains in-frame clones alone and is incomplete. Altogether approximately 190,000 clones are present, roughly 80% being singletons, with the ten largest covering 0.7% to 0.95%. CDR1 and CDR2 (germline): MDHEN, SYDVKM. The CDR3 totals 13 residues. After removal of 7 bases from V and 6 bases from J, the junction contained 4 bases not matched to a gene. This clone was counted a single time. Its cognate antigen is unknown. This receptor was identified in a woman younger than 35 in good health and CMV-seronegative. The sample comprised PBMCs. The V gene is TRBV28, the J gene TRBJ2-2; 8 bases are shared with TRBD2. CDR3 nucleotide sequence: TGTGCCAGCACCGGGAGGGCCTCCGGGGAGCTGTTTTTT. Translated, it gives CASTGRASGELFF.